The 6 T cell receptor beta chains below come from one sample, sequenced in a study of metastatic and nonmetastatic thyroid tumors. Patients underwent thyroid surgery, and none had received any treatment before it. MiXCR re-clonotyped the PCR reads for TCRdb. The table lists approximately 14,000 clones, about 29% of them singletons, with about 3.7% in the top ten. Input material: blood. These receptors were obtained from a female donor with papillary thyroid cancer or a benign thyroid nodule (not recorded which). Some clones in this sample may be carry-over from other donors' samples.

This clone was observed a handful of times. The chain recombines TRBV19 with TRBJ2-1; 14 positions match TRBD2. V shed 8 bases, J shed 7 bases, and the junction held 1 base outside the gene matches. Per germline, CDR1 LNHDA and CDR2 SQIVND (reference sequence). The CDR3 is 13 residues long. This CDR3 reads CASGTSGSNEQFF. DNA of the CDR3: TGTGCCAGTGGGACTAGCGGGAGTAATGAGCAGTTCTTC.

This chain connects TRBV7-2 to TRBJ2-1; either TRBD1 or TRBD2 may supply D (5 bases each). The V gene lost 5 bases and the J gene lost 1 base, with 9 bases spanning the gap. This CDR3 is built from 14 residues. CDR1 and CDR2 from the germline V gene are SGHTA and FQGNSA. CDR3 nucleotide sequence: TGTGCCAGCAGCGAGGGACGGTCCTACAATGAGCAGTTCTTC. It encodes CASSEGRSYNEQFF. Looking up the rest from reference TRBV7-2 and TRBJ2-1 gives the full variable domain: GAGVSQSPSNKVTEKGKDVELRCDPISGHTALYWYRQSLGQGLEFLIYFQGNSAPDKSGLPSDRFSAERTGGSVSTLTIQRTQQEDSAVYLCASSEGRSYNEQFFGPGTRLTVL.

The genes are TRBV12-3 or TRBV12-4 and TRBJ2-3; D gene uncertain. V was trimmed by 7 bases and J by 0 bases, leaving 14 bases between them. This CDR3 has 15 amino acids. Here the CDR3 reads CASINSRTSTDTQYF. The CDR3 bases are TGTGCCAGCATTAACTCCCGAACTAGCACAGATACGCAGTATTTT.

To note about this clone: Germline and junction disagree at one end, which may indicate a read error. V usage is TRBV29-1 and J usage is TRBJ2-1; 13 bases are shared with TRBD2. The CDR3 has 16 amino acids. Per the germline V gene, CDR1 is SQVTM and CDR2 is ANQGSEA. The CDR3 DNA reads as TGCAGCGGCGGGACTAGCGGGGTCGGGTCGTTTAGGGAGCCGTTCTTC. This encodes CSGGTSGVGSFREPFF.

V gene TRBV11-2 combines with J gene TRBJ1-1, with 9 bases aligning to TRBD1. V lost 7 bases to trimming and J lost 5 bases; unmatched junction nucleotides: 14. The length of the CDR3 is 16 residues. Germline V gene sequence: CDR1 SGHAT, CDR2 FQNNGV. The CDR3 DNA reads TGTGCCAGCAACCCCACTGGGACAGGGATTAGGACTGAAGCTTTCTTT. Translating gives CASNPTGTGIRTEAFF.

This chain uses TRBV20-1 with TRBJ2-7; D could derive from TRBD1 or TRBD2 (5 bases each). Germline CDR1 is DFQATT and CDR2 is SNEGSKA (reference sequence). Between the trimmed V and J ends, which lost 1 base and 2 bases, there was a span of 15 bases. The CDR3 is made up of 15 amino acids. The CDR3 region is CSARVPGPLAYEQYF. DNA of the CDR3: TGCAGTGCTAGAGTTCCGGGACCGCTGGCCTACGAGCAGTACTTC.